The present T cell receptor (beta chain) was sequenced within a study of cytomegalovirus exposure and HLA in healthy donors. General study points: Productive rates of about 90% or about 30% were seen for most TCR beta V segments in an earlier analysis. At a 0.05 false discovery rate, a later analysis found about 17,000 TCR beta sequences to be associated with HLA alleles.

Concerning this clone: Its antigen is unidentified.

Amplification used 60 Vbeta primers and 13 Jbeta primers. Assay used: immunoSEQ multiplex PCR; TCRdb lists only in-frame clones, some missing. This table holds approximately 110,000 clones, over 60% found once. Germline V CDR1 and CDR2: SGHTA, FQGNSA. CDR3 size: 14 residues. Trimming shortened V by 1 base and J by 6 bases, and 12 bases separated the two germline ends. At the time of sampling, donors were nominally healthy, though unrecorded immune exposures were likely. The sample comprised PBMCs. The TCR was taken from a female donor in good health and CMV-seropositive. The chain links TRBV7-2 to TRBJ1-1, with D unresolved. CDR3 residues: CASSLGVVVAEAFF. The CDR3 DNA reads as TGTGCCAGCAGCTTAGGCGTGGTAGTGGCTGAAGCTTTCTTT.